The rows below give T cell receptor beta chains drawn from one sample of a study of shared clonotypes between healthy human individuals. TCRdb keeps only in-frame clones here, not all; method: immunoSEQ multiplex PCR. The sample has millions of clones; 85% to 95% are singletons. Sequencing used naive CD8+ T cells sorted from blood. The receptors were sampled from a man aged 18-30 years in good health. Each CDR3 is given with its conserved first and last residue.

TRBV7-9	CASTEGSRPYEQYF
TRBV7-9	CASSPGAGPGDTQYF
TRBV6-1	CASSDSREHTAGGQYF
TRBV18	CASSPRGPNYGYTF
TRBV10-3	CAISDLTSGGATDTQYF
TRBV11-2	CASKAGGPFAEAFF
TRBV9	CASSEGGDTQYF
TRBV7-8	CASSLAGGYEQYF
TRBV13	CASSPDPGSPSSYNEQFF
TRBV4-3	CASSQDRDSSYEQYF
TRBV18	CASSLRGREPDNEQFF
TRBV5-6	CASSETGWDTDTQYF
TRBV14	CASSQGVYNSPLHF
TRBV11-2	CASSAPPGWGTDTQYF
TRBV4-3	CASSHEQSTSYEQYF
TRBV30	CASLPTGQYEQYF
TRBV18	CASSPLKGAPPLSYEQYF
TRBV28	CASRLTVSRSEQYF
TRBV6-5	CASSPGDYSGNTIYF
TRBV10-1	CASSDSYEQYF
TRBV28	CASSPHSGELKTFF
TRBV7-2	CASSLDGRAAGGGTGELFF
TRBV9	CASSVRRESENTGELFF
TRBV27	CASALAIGVDNEQFF
TRBV25-1	CASREGGGYYEQYF
TRBV27	CASRGWASGKGPPSFEQYF
TRBV28	CASSLEGGASYEQYF
TRBV6-5	CASINLQGAYNEQFF
TRBV4-1	CASSPEGPRSGEQYF
TRBV9	CASSTRPGYNEQFF
TRBV9	CASSVGSESNQPQHF
TRBV27	CASSLAAYNEQFF
TRBV4-1	CASSPRQGGTYEQYF
TRBV27	CASSYGSTGRQETQYF
TRBV5-8	CASSLDIETQYF
TRBV6-1	CASSELGQGAGAEAFF
TRBV4-1	CASSQEQGLNTEAFF
TRBV27	CASSLSPGPYGYTF
TRBV5-6	CASSYSSGSLYEQYF
TRBV28	CASSWDAKSTDTQYF
TRBV7-6	CASSLDYNQPQHF
TRBV4-3	CASSQVLGAPLQREKLFF
TRBV6-6	CASSLGQPELFF
TRBV15	CATSRDHTYEQYF
TRBV14	CASSVLAGGQDTQYF
TRBV15	CATSRDLTDTQYF
TRBV7-8	CASRRLAGESSYEQYF
TRBV27	CASSPGPGQTSSGANVLTF
TRBV5-1	CASSLGRDNYGYTF
TRBV10-2	CATLPGGPTDTQYF
TRBV30	CAWSDTGPTEAFF
TRBV30	CAWSPAVSEAFF
TRBV28	CASSHLPGESTDTQYF
TRBV19	CASSITGINYGYTF
TRBV5-4	CASSLLAGDDGELFF
TRBV11-2	CASSSPSTGDGSPLHF